This T cell receptor beta chain came from a study of blood T cell repertoires in COVID-19. Donors of Cohort 3 who recovered were those that had two negative PCRs, clearance, or symptom resolution. Original analysis: Nucleated cell number was recorded as an estimate derived from reference gene primer amplification. TCRdb's table, derived via immunoSEQ multiplex PCR, lists solely in-frame clones and lacks some. V and J calls and clone size follow that table, whereas D and trimming were derived from the DNA. The sample shows just over 300,000 clones, approximately 85% of them seen only once. The receptor was derived from a man in his thirties or forties who had recovered from COVID-19. Specimen: PBMCs or T cells enriched from blood (not recorded which).

DNA for the CDR3: TGTGCCAGCAGCTTGGGGAGCTTTGAGCAAGAGACCCAGTACTTC. Residues: CASSLGSFEQETQYF. The chain links TRBV7-9 to TRBJ2-5, with D perhaps matching TRBD2 (5 bases). Trimming took 3 bases from V and 2 from J, leaving 13 bases between them. The V gene's germline CDR1 is SEHNR and CDR2 FQNEAQ (reference sequence). The CDR3 runs 15 residues.